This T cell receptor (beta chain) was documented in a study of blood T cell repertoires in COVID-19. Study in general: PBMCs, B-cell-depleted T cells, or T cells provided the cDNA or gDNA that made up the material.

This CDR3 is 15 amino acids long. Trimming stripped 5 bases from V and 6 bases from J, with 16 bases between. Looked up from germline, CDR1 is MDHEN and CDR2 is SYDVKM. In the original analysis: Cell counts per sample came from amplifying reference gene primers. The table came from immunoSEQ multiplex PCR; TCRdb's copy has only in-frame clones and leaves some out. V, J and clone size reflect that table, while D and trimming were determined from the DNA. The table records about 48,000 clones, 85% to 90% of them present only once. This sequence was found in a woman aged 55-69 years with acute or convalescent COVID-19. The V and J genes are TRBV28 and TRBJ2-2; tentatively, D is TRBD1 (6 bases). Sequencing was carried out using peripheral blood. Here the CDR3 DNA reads TGTGCCAGCAGTCAGATAACAGGGTACCCCGGGGAGCTGTTTTTT. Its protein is CASSQITGYPGELFF.